Sequencing of this TCR beta chain was carried out in a study of T-cell reconstitution after alpha-beta-depleted transplantation in children. This CDR3 has 15 residues. Germline trimming cut 3 bases from V and 1 base from J; bases unmatched to any gene: 5. CDR1 and CDR2 from the germline V gene are SGHRS and YFSETQ. Using unique molecular identifiers, the investigators prepared the TCRbeta library. TCRdb fed the PCR reads into MiXCR, producing one record per CDR3 protein. The sample holds around 250,000 distinct CDR3 sequences, 9.5% to 10% seen once. This clonotype was seen many times. This specimen was PBMCs from the stem cell graft donor, taken from the stem cell graft. This sequence joins TRBV5-1 and TRBJ1-1; 8 nucleotides align to TRBD1. The receptor's source is a human donor who donated a stem cell graft to a child with SCID. The DNA of the CDR3 is TGCGCCAGCAGCTCCTCAGGGGGCTGGAACACTGAAGCTTTCTTT. Translating it yields CASSSSGGWNTEAFF.